These T cell receptor beta chains were read from a single sample in a study of breast tumors, draining lymph nodes, adjacent tissues. Using its own MiXCR run on the multiplex PCR reads, TCRdb lists one record per CDR3 protein. This table has some 170,000 distinct CDR3 sequences, about 33% appearing once. The sample taken for sequencing was axillary lymph node tissue. Every receptor here comes from a female donor with breast cancer. Some clones in this sample may be carry-over from other donors' samples. Each CDR3 is given with its conserved first and last residue. The order of the fields is clone size, D gene, V gene, J gene, CDR3 protein, CDR3 DNA. The D gene is left open where the match is weak. Clone size is given for some rows only: seen once, a few or many times, or a class if the clone is expanded.

>.|.|TRBV20-1|TRBJ1-4
CSDGMWLANEKLFF
TGCTCGGACGGTATGTGGCTAGCTAATGAGAAACTGTTTTTT
>.|.|TRBV15|TRBJ2-1
CATSSRQLAEGTGEQFF
TGTGCCACCAGCAGTCGCCAATTAGCGGAGGGGACTGGAGAGCAGTTCTTC
>many|.|TRBV9|TRBJ2-5
CASSVGGGTETQSF
.
>many|TRBD2|TRBV27|TRBJ2-7
CASSLLHPGLAAEQYF
TGTGCCAGCAGTTTGCTACACCCGGGACTAGCTGCCGAGCAGTACTTC
>many|.|TRBV4-3|TRBJ2-7
CASSHSQGSYEQYF
TGCGCCAGCAGCCACTCGCAGGGATCCTACGAGCAGTACTTC
>many|.|TRBV20-1|TRBJ1-1
CSAESSVATEAFF
TGCAGTGCCGAATCAAGCGTCGCCACTGAAGCTTTCTTT
>many|.|TRBV19|TRBJ2-1
CASSIRRGVDEQFF
TGTGCCAGTAGTATAAGGCGAGGGGTCGATGAGCAGTTCTTC
>.|.|TRBV2|TRBJ1-3
CASPRGNTIYF
TGTGCCAGTCCTAGGGGAAACACCATATATTTT
>many|TRBD2|TRBV19|TRBJ2-1
CASSWTSGRVSEQFF
TGTGCCAGTAGTTGGACTAGCGGGAGGGTAAGTGAGCAGTTCTTC
>.|.|TRBV20-1|TRBJ1-4
CSARSGEDKPFF
TGCAGTGCTAGATCAGGGGAAGATAAACCGTTTTTT
>many|TRBD2|TRBV7-2|TRBJ2-7
CASSLAAGANEQYF
TGTGCCAGCAGCTTAGCGGCGGGAGCTAACGAGCAGTACTTC